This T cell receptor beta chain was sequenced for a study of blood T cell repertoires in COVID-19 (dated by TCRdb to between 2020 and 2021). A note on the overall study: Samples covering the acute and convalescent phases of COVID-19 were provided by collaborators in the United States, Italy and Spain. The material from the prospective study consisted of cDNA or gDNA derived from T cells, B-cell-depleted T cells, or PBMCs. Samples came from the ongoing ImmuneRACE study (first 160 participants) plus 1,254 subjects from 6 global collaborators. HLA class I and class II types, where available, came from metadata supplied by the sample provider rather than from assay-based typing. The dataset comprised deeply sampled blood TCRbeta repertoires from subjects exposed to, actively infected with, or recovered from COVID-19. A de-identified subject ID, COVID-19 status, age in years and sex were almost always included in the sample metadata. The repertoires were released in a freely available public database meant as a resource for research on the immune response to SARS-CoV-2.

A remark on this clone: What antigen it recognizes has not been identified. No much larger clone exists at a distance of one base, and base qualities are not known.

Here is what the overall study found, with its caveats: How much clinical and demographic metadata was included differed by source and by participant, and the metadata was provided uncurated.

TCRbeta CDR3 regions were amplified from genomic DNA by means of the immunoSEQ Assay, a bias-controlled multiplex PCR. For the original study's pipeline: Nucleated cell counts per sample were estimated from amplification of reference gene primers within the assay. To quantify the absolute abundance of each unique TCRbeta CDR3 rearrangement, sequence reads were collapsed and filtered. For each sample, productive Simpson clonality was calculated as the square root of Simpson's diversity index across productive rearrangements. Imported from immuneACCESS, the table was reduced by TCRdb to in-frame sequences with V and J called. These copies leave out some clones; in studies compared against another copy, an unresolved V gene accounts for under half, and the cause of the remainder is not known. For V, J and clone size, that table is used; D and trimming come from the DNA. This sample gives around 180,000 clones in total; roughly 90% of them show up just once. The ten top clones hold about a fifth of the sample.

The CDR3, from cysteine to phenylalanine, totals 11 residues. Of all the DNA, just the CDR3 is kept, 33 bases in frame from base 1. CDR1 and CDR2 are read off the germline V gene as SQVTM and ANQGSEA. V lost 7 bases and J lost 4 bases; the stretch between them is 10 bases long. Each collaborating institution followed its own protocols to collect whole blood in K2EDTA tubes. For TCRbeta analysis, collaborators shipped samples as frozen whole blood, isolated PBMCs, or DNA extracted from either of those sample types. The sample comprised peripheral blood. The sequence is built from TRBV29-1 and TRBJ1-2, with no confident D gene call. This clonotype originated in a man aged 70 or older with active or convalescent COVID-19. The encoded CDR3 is CSGERVYGYTF. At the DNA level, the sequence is TGCAGCGGTGAGAGGGTCTATGGCTACACCTTC. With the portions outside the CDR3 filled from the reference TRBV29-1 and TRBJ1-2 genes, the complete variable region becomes SAVISQKPSRDICQRGTSLTIQCQVDSQVTMMFWYRQQPGQSLTLIATANQGSEATYESGFVIDKFPISRPNLTFSTLTVSNMSPEDSSIYLCSGERVYGYTFGSGTRLTVV.